These 14 T cell receptor beta chains were sequenced from one sample in a study of blood T cell repertoires in COVID-19. Assay used: immunoSEQ multiplex PCR; TCRdb lists only in-frame clones, some missing. The sample contains around 120,000 clones, 69% of which appear only once. The specimen sequenced was peripheral blood. These TCRs come from a man at least 80 years old with acute or convalescent COVID-19.

This clone showed up just a few times. V usage is TRBV20-1 and J usage is TRBJ2-5; D is ambiguous. The CDR3 length is 10 residues. The ends were cut back, 4 bases at V and 5 bases at J, with 5 bases in the middle. Germline-derived CDR1 and CDR2 are DFQATT and SNEGSKA (reference sequence). The CDR3 protein is CSAKRETQYF. In DNA, the CDR3 is TGCAGTGCTAAACGGGAGACCCAGTACTTC.

The rearrangement links TRBV27 to TRBJ1-5, with 7 bases that match TRBD1. The CDR3 runs to 13 residues. V shed 7 bases, J shed 10 bases, and the junction held 10 bases outside the gene matches. Germline V CDR1 and CDR2: MNHEY, SMNVEV (reference sequence). CDR3 in DNA: TGTGCCAGCACCTCACAGGGGCGCCAACCCCAGCATTTT. Translated, it gives CASTSQGRQPQHF.

CDR3 amino acids: CASSPSGQGNEQYF. CDR3 nucleotide sequence: TGTGCCAGCTCACCTTCGGGACAGGGGAACGAGCAGTACTTC. This chain joins TRBV18 and TRBJ2-7; 10 bases fit TRBD1. CDR3 length: 14 amino acids. Unmatched junction bases numbered 4, after V lost 3 bases and J lost 5 bases. Germline CDR1 is KGHSH and CDR2 is LQKENI.

The chain has TRBV10-3 and TRBJ2-7, with 11 bases fitting TRBD1. The V gene's germline CDR1 is ENHRY and CDR2 SYGVKD. This CDR3 spans 12 amino acids. J gave up 6 bases and V 8 bases, and 3 bases lay outside the gene matches. The CDR3 loop reads CAIGTGGAEQYF. CDR3 DNA: TGTGCCATCGGGACAGGGGGTGCCGAGCAGTACTTC.

This clone was seen only once. The V call is TRBV5-8, the J call TRBJ2-3, with D unclear. Germline V CDR1 and CDR2: SGHTS, YDEGEE. This CDR3 has 14 residues. With 0 bases removed from V and 6 bases from J, the gap between germline ends came to 11 bases. The CDR3 sequence is CASSLESRADTQYF. CDR3 DNA: TGTGCCAGCAGCTTGGAGAGTCGAGCTGATACGCAGTATTTT.

The chain carries TRBV6-6 and TRBJ2-5; TRBD2 is a possible D gene (5 bases). Germline V CDR1 and CDR2: MNHNY, SVGAGI (reference sequence). The ends were cut back, 5 bases at V and 9 bases at J, with 10 bases in the middle. The CDR3 extends over 11 amino acids. The CDR3 DNA reads as TGTGCCAGCAGTCCGGGGAGCTCCCAGTACTTC. Its translation: CASSPGSSQYF.

As concerns this clone: Its ends do not fully match the called genes, so a read error is possible. The rearrangement joins TRBV15 to TRBJ2-2; D perhaps matches TRBD2 (5 bases). This CDR3 spans 14 amino acids. Germline loops: CDR1 LNHNV, CDR2 YYDKDF (reference sequence). The DNA for the CDR3 is TGTGCCACCTGCAGTGCCGACGGGAACGGGGAGCTGTTTTTT. Its translation: CATCSADGNGELFF.

The V and J genes are TRBV9 and TRBJ2-7, with D possibly matching TRBD2 (5 bases). CDR1 SGDLS and CDR2 YYNGEE come from the germline V gene. V dropped 0 bases and J dropped 2 bases, with 9 bases sitting between them. CDR3 length equals 14 residues. CDR3 bases: TGTGCCAGCAGCGTAGAAGGAGGTCCCTACGAGCAGTACTTC. Translation gives CASSVEGGPYEQYF.

The chain employs TRBV6-1 and TRBJ2-6; D may be TRBD1 (5 bases). The CDR3 sequence is 17 residues long. Germline V gene lookup returns CDR1 MNHNS and CDR2 SASEGT. The ends were cut back, 4 bases at V and 3 bases at J, with 16 bases in the middle. In DNA, the CDR3 is TGTGCCAGCAGTGGGTTGGGGCCCTCGATTGGGGCCAACGTCCTGACTTTC. It codes for CASSGLGPSIGANVLTF.

The chain employs TRBV5-8 and TRBJ2-2; TRBD1 aligns across 12 bases. Trimming took 3 bases from V and 0 from J; bases not matched to a gene: 3. CDR3 length: 17 residues. Germline CDR1 and CDR2: SGHTS and YDEGEE. In DNA, the CDR3 is TGTGCCAGCAGCTCCGGGACAGGGGGCGCGAACACCGGGGAGCTGTTTTTT. Translated: CASSSGTGGANTGELFF.

The V and J genes are TRBV2 and TRBJ2-2; D remains ambiguous. This CDR3 spans 14 amino acids. Trimming left V 11 bases short and J 0 bases short, with 13 bases between. Germline V gives CDR1 SNHLY, CDR2 FYNNEI. The CDR3 DNA reads as TGTGCCTCGACGGGTCTAACGAACACCGGGGAGCTGTTTTTT. It translates to CASTGLTNTGELFF.

This chain joins TRBV5-1 and TRBJ2-7; 7 bases agree with TRBD2. V was clipped by 0 bases and J by 0 bases; unmatched bases: 9. This CDR3 has 17 residues. Germline loops: CDR1 SGHRS, CDR2 YFSETQ. The CDR3 is CASSLVYPAGNSYEQYF. As DNA, the CDR3 is TGCGCCAGCAGCTTGGTGTACCCAGCGGGGAACTCCTACGAGCAGTACTTC.

The rearrangement joins TRBV3-1 (or the pseudogene TRBV3-2) to TRBJ1-2; D is perhaps TRBD1 (6 bases). Trimming pared 1 base from V and 12 bases from J, leaving 12 bases between. CDR3 length: 12 residues. Looked up from germline, CDR1 is LGHDT and CDR2 is YNNKEL (reference sequence). The CDR3 loop is CASSQGSRGNTF. In DNA, the CDR3 is TGTGCCAGCAGCCAAGGGTCAAGGGGGAACACCTTC.

The CDR3 loop reads CASALRAGGTDTQYF. The CDR3 nucleotides are TGCGCCAGCGCTCTTAGAGCGGGGGGCACAGATACGCAGTATTTT. V usage is TRBV4-3 and J usage is TRBJ2-3, with 8 bases fitting TRBD2. The V gene end was trimmed by 8 bases and the J gene end by 1 base; junction bases not matched to a gene: 8. CDR3 length: 15 amino acids. In germline, CDR1 is LGHNA, CDR2 YSLEER.